This T cell receptor (beta chain) was documented in a study of blood T cell repertoires in COVID-19 (TCRdb year 2020). At the level of the whole study: Samples from collaborators originated in the United States, Italy and Spain and spanned both the acute and convalescent phases of COVID-19. The repertoires were made available in a free public database intended to serve as a resource for research on the immune response to SARS-CoV-2. Sample metadata almost always included a de-identified subject ID, COVID-19 status, age in years and sex. The prospective study material was composed of cDNA or gDNA derived from T cells, B-cell-depleted T cells, or PBMCs. The samples were drawn from the first 160 participants of the ongoing ImmuneRACE study and from 950 to 1,500 subjects provided by 6 global collaborators. Subjects who had been exposed to COVID-19, were actively infected with it, or had recovered from it provided the deeply sampled blood TCRbeta repertoires that made up the dataset. Where available, HLA class I and class II types were obtained from metadata supplied by the sample provider rather than from assay-based typing. Overall study outcomes, separate from this receptor: The amount of clinical and demographic metadata varied by source and participant and was provided uncurated.

Of note for this clone: This receptor's antigen is unknown. No quality values exist for individual bases; no much larger clone is one base distant.

TCRbeta CDR3 regions were amplified from genomic DNA by means of the immunoSEQ Assay, a bias-controlled multiplex PCR. Per the source publication's procedure: Within the assay, amplification of reference gene primers was used to estimate how many nucleated cells each sample contained. To quantify the absolute abundance of each unique TCRbeta CDR3 rearrangement, sequence reads were collapsed and filtered. For each sample, productive Simpson clonality was calculated by taking the square root of Simpson's diversity index across productive rearrangements. The table comes from immuneACCESS by way of TCRdb, which keeps in-frame sequences with V and J called. Part of the clones is missing from these tables; in studies checked, under half for an unresolved V gene and the rest for unknown reasons. The V and J calls and clone size are taken from that table; D and trimming were inferred from the DNA. For this sample there are some 210,000 clones; roughly 90% appear just once. 4% to 6% of the sample is in the top ten clones.

Reading from cysteine to valine, the CDR3 counts 15 amino acids. The retained sequence is limited to the CDR3, 45 bases, with the frame set at the first base. The collaborating institutions used their own protocols to collect whole blood in K2EDTA tubes. For TCRbeta analysis, collaborators shipped samples in one of three forms: frozen whole blood, isolated PBMCs, or DNA extracted from either of those sample types. The chain is encoded by TRBV12-2 joined to TRBJ2-7; TRBD1 is the table's D call and was not checked against the DNA. TRBV12-2 is an annotated pseudogene. Sequencing was performed on peripheral blood. The sequence derives from a woman in her 40s with acute or convalescent COVID-19. The sequenced DNA: TGTGCAAGTCGCCTCCCGGACACGTCATTTTACGAGCAGTACGTC. This gives the protein CASRLPDTSFYEQYV.